The clone carrying this T cell receptor (beta chain) was observed at least ten times. The sample originates from a study of CD8+CD57+ T cells in acquired aplastic anemia. The V gene end was trimmed by 1 base and the J gene end by 1 base; junction bases not matched to a gene: 12. Germline CDR1 reads MGHRA; CDR2 reads YSYEKL. The CDR3 contains 18 residues. Only patients with CD8+CD57+ cell expansion on flow cytometry were chosen for sequencing. Severe acquired aplastic anemia was present in all patients. Genomic DNA constituted the template upon which TCR beta VDJ and CDR3 profiling was performed. In TCRdb, the reads were re-called with MiXCR into one record per CDR3 protein. Of about 160,000 distinct CDR3 sequences listed, around half are singletons.

Specimen: sorted CD4+, CD8+, or CD8+CD57+ T cells (not recorded which) from PBMCs. This receptor was obtained from a human donor with aplastic anemia. The J gene is TRBJ1-2, the V gene TRBV4-1, with TRBD1 identical over 7 bases. CDR3 sequence (DNA): TGCGCCAGCAGCCAAGCCCAGCCCGGGACAGCCTTTAACTATGGCTACACCTTC. Protein: CASSQAQPGTAFNYGYTF.